Sequencing of this TCR beta chain was carried out in a study of cytomegalovirus exposure and HLA in healthy donors. Findings and limits, study-wide: A list of 164 TCR beta chains associated with cytomegalovirus was given. The tendency of first-cohort TCR clusters to co-occur in the roughly 130 validation repertoires was the finding of a later analysis.

Clones were sequenced by immunoSEQ multiplex PCR, and TCRdb holds only the in-frame ones, with some missing. The profile shows under 65,000 clones, more than 70% of them singletons. To note about this clone: The antigen remains undetermined.

The sequenced material came from PBMCs. The source is a woman in her late teens or twenties in good health and CMV-seropositive.

The CDR3 protein is CASSWGGTDTEAFF. CDR3 sequence (DNA): TGTGCCAGCAGCTGGGGGGGGACGGACACTGAAGCTTTCTTT. The chain employs TRBV28 and TRBJ1-1; possible D gene TRBD1, 5 bases. The germline V and J ends were trimmed by 6 bases and 3 bases, with 14 bases remaining between them. CDR3 length equals 14 residues. Germline V gene sequence: CDR1 MDHEN, CDR2 SYDVKM.